This T cell receptor beta chain appears in the sequencing data of a study of T cells in Graves' hyperthyroidism and ophthalmopathy. TCR beta CDR3 regions were amplified from RNA. Initially, a first-round RT-PCR of the TCR CDR3 employed the HTBI primer set. TCRdb independently ran MiXCR on the multiplex PCR reads; one entry per CDR3 protein. Of more than 350,000 distinct CDR3 sequences listed, more than 13% are singletons. This clonotype was counted a few times. The CDR3 sequence is 15 residues long. V lost 3 bases to trimming and J lost 5 bases; unmatched junction nucleotides: 4. Germline assignment: CDR1 MNHEY and CDR2 SMNVEV (reference sequence).

This clonotype was obtained from a young woman with Graves' hyperthyroidism. V gene TRBV27 combines with J gene TRBJ2-5; 12 bases match TRBD2. Sequencing was carried out using blood. CDR3 nucleotide sequence: TGTGCCAGCAGTTTTATGACTAGCGGGAGTGAGACCCAGTACTTC. This sequence encodes CASSFMTSGSETQYF.